The sequence of this T cell receptor (beta chain) was determined in a study of cytomegalovirus exposure and HLA in healthy donors. Study-level information: Unique TCR beta sequences numbering 120 million or so came from about 179 million T cells in an earlier analysis. Roughly 92 million unique TCRs, all from HLA-typed donors, were included in an early release of the data.

As to this clone: Its target is not known.

Primers for the PCR totalled 60 Vbeta and 13 Jbeta. The data were produced by immunoSEQ multiplex PCR, yet TCRdb's version contains in-frame clones alone and is incomplete. This sample's table reports approximately 140,000 clones. Trimming removed 0 bases from V and 7 bases from J, with 11 bases in between. CDR1 and CDR2 from the germline V gene are SGDLS and YYNGEE. This CDR3 spans 15 amino acids. Although they were nominally healthy when sampled, donors likely had unrecorded immune exposures. Study-level points and caveats: Most CMV-associated TCR beta chains were later found to appear HLA-restricted.

Sample: PBMCs. The rearrangement joins TRBV9 to TRBJ1-6; no reliable D call. This receptor was taken from a woman between 35 and 50 years old in good health and CMV-seronegative. DNA of the CDR3: TGTGCCAGCAGCGTAGTACCGGGTGAGAATTCACCCCTCCACTTT. This encodes CASSVVPGENSPLHF.